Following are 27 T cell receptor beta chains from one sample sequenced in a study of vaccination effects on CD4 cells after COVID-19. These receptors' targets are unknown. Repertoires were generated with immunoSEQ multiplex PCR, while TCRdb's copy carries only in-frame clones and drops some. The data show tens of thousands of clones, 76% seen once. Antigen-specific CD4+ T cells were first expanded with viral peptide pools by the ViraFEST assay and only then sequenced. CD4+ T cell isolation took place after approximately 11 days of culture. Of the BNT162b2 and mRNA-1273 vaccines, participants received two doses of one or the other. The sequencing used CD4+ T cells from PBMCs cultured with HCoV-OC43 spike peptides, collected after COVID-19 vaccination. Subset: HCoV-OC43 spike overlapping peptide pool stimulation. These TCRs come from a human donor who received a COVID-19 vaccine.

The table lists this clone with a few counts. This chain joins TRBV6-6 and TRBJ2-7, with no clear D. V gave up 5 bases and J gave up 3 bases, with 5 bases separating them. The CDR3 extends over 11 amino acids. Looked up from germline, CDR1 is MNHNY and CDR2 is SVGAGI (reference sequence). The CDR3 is CASSDNYEQYV. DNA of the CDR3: TGTGCCAGCAGTGACAACTACGAGCAGTACGTC.

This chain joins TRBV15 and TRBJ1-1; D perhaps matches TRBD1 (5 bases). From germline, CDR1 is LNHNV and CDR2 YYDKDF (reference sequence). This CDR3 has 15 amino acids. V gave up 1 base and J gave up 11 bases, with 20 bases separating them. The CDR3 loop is CATSRVGSGLIGAFF. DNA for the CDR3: TGTGCCACCAGCAGAGTTGGGTCAGGGTTGATTGGGGCTTTCTTT.

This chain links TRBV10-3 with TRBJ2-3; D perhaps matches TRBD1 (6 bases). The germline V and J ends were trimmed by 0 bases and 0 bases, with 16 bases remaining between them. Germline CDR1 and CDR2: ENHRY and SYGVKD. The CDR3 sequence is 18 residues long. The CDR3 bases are TGTGCCATCAGTGAGTCCAGGGGTGGGACACCTAGCACAGATACGCAGTATTTT. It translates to CAISESRGGTPSTDTQYF.

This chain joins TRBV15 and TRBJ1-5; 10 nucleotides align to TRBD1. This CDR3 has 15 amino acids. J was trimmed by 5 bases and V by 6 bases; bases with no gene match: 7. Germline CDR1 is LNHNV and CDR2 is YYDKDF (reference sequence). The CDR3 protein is CATSTETGGYQPQHF. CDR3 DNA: TGTGCCACCAGTACCGAGACAGGGGGCTATCAGCCCCAGCATTTT.

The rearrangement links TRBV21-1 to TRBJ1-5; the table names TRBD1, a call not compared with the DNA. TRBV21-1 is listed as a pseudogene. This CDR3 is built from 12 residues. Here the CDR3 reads CAGDREDQPQHF. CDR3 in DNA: TGTGCCGGGGACAGGGAAGATCAGCCCCAGCATTTT.

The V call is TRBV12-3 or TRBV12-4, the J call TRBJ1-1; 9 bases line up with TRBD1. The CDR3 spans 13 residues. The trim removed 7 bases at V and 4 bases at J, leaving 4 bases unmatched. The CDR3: CASKSTGGTEAFF. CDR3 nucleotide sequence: TGTGCCAGCAAATCGACAGGGGGCACTGAAGCTTTCTTT.

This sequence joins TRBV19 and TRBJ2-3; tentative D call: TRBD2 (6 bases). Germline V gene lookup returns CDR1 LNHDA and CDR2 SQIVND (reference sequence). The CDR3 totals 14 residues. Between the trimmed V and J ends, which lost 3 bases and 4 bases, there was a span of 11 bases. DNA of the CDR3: TGTGCCAGTAGTATCGTCAGACTAGCAGATACGCAGTATTTT. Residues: CASSIVRLADTQYF.

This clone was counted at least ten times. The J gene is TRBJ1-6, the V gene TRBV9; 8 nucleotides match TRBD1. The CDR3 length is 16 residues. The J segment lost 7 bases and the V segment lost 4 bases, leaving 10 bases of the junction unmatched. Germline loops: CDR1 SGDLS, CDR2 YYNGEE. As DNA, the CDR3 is TGTGCCAGCAGCCTAAAGGGAGGACAGGGAAATTCACCCCTCCACTTT. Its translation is CASSLKGGQGNSPLHF.

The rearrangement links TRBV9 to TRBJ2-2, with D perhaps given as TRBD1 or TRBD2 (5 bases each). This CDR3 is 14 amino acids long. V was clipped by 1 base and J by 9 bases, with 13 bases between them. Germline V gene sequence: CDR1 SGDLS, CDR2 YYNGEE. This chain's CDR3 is CASSVNVGVRELFF. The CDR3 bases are TGTGCCAGCAGCGTAAACGTGGGGGTCCGGGAGCTGTTTTTT. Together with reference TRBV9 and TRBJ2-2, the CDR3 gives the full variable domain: DSGVTQTPKHLITATGQRVTLRCSPRSGDLSVYWYQQSLDQGLQFLIQYYNGEERAKGNILERFSAQQFPDLHSELNLSSLELGDSALYFCASSVNVGVRELFFGEGSRLTVL.

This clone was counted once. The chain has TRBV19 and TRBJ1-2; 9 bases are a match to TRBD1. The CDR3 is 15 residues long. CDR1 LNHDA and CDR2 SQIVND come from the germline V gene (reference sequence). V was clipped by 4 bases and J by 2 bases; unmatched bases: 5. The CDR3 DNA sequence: TGTGCCAGTAGTACCCGACAGGGGGAAAACTATGGCTACACCTTC. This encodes CASSTRQGENYGYTF.

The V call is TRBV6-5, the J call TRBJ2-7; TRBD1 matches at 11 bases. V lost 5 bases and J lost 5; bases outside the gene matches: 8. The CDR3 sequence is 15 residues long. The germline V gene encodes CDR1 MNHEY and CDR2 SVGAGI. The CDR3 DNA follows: TGTGCCAGCAGTCGGGCCCCGGGACAGGGGGACGAGCAGTACGTC. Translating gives CASSRAPGQGDEQYV.

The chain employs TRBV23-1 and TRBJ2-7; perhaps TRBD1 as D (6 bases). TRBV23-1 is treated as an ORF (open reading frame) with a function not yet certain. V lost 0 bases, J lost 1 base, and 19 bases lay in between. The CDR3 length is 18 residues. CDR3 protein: CASSQSFRSDRKSYEQYV. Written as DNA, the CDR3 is TGCGCCAGCAGTCAATCGTTTAGGTCGGACAGAAAATCCTACGAGCAGTACGTC.

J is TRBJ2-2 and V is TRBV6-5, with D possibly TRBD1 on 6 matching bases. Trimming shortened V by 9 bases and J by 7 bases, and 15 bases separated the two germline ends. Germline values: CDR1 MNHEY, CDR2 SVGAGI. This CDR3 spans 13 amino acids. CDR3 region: CASIAPGVGELFF. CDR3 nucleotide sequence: TGTGCCAGTATAGCTCCAGGGGTCGGGGAGCTGTTTTTT.

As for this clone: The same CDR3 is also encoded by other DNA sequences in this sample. The CDR3 here is CATSGGGVETQYF. The DNA of the CDR3 is TGTGCCACCAGTGGCGGAGGCGTAGAGACCCAGTACTTC. This chain connects TRBV24-1 to TRBJ2-5; possibly TRBD2 for D (5 bases). Deletions cut 5 bases from V and 4 bases from J, with 10 bases between. CDR1 is KGHDR and CDR2 is SFDVKD in the germline V gene. CDR3 length: 13 amino acids.

CDR3 amino acids: CASSVGLTNEKLFF. Here the CDR3 DNA reads TGTGCCAGCAGCGTGGGACTAACTAATGAAAAACTGTTTTTT. This chain uses TRBV9 with TRBJ1-4; the D gene is possibly TRBD1 (5 bases). This CDR3 has 14 amino acids. The V end was cut by 2 bases, the J end by 1 base, with 6 bases between. The germline V gene encodes CDR1 SGDLS and CDR2 YYNGEE.

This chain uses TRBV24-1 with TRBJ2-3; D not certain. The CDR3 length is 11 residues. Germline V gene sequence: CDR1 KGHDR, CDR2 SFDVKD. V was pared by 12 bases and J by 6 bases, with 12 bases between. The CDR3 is CALGNGDTQYF. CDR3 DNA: TGTGCCCTGGGTAACGGGGATACGCAGTATTTT.

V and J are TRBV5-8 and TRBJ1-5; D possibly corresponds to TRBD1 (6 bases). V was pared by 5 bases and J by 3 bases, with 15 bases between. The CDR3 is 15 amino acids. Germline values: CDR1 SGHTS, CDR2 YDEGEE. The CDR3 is CASSGGQSHNQPQHF. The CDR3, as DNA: TGTGCCAGCAGTGGTGGACAGTCCCACAATCAGCCCCAGCATTTT.

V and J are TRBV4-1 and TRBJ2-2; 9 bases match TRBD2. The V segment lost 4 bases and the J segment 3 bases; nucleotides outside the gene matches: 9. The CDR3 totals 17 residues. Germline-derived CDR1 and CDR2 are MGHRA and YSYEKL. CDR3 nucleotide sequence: TGCGCCAGCAGCCTTAAACCTTTAGCGGGGGACACCGGGGAGCTGTTTTTT. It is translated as CASSLKPLAGDTGELFF.

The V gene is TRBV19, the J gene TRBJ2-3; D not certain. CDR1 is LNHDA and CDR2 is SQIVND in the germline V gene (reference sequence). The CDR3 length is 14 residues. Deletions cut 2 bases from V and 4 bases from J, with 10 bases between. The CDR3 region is CASSISPQPDTQYF. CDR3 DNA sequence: TGTGCCAGTAGTATATCCCCTCAGCCAGATACGCAGTATTTT.

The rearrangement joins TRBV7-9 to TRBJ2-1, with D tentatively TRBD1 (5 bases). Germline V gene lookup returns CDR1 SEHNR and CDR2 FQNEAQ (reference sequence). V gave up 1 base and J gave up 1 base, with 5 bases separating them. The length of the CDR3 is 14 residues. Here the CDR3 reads CASSLGTSYNEQFF. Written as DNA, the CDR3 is TGTGCCAGCAGCTTAGGGACATCCTACAATGAGCAGTTCTTC.

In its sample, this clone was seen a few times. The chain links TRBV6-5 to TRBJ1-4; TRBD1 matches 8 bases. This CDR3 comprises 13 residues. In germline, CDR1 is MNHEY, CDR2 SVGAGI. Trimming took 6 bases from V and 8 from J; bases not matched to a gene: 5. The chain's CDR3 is CASRDRVGEKLFF. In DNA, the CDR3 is TGTGCCAGCAGGGACAGGGTCGGGGAAAAACTGTTTTTT.

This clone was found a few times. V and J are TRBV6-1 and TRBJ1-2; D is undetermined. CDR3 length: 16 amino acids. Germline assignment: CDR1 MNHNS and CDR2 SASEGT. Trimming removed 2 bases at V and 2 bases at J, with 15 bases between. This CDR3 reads CASSENWGRQNYGYTF. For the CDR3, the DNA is TGTGCCAGCAGTGAAAATTGGGGTAGGCAGAACTATGGCTACACCTTC.

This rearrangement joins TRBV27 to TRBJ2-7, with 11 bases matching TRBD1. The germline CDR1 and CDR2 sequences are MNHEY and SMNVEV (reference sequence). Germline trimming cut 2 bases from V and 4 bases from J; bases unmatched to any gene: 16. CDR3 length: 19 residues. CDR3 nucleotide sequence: TGTGCCAGCAGTTTAAATACCGGGACAGGGGGTCGGGGTGATTACGAGCAGTACGTC. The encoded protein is CASSLNTGTGGRGDYEQYV.

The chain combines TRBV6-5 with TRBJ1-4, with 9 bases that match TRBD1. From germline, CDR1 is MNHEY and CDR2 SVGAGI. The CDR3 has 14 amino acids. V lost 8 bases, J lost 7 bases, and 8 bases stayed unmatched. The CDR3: CASLLQGAVEKLFF. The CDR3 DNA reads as TGTGCCAGCCTGCTACAGGGGGCGGTTGAAAAACTGTTTTTT.

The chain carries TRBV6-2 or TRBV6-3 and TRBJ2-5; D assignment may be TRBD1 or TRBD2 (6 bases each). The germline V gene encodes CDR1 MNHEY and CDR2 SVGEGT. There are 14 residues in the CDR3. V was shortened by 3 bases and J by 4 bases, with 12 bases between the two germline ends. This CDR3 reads CASSYLGGRETQYF. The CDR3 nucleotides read TGTGCCAGCAGTTATTTGGGGGGCCGAGAGACCCAGTACTTC.

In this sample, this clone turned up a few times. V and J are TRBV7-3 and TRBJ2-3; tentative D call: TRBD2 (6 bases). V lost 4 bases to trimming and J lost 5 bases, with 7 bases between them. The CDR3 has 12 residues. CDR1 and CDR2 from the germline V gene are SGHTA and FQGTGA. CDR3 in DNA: TGTGCCAGCAGCTCCGGGGGAGATACGCAGTATTTT. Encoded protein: CASSSGGDTQYF.

CDR3 region: CASGGTFEKLFF. CDR3 sequence (DNA): TGTGCCAGCGGCGGGACATTTGAAAAACTGTTTTTT. The chain recombines TRBV28 with TRBJ1-4; tentative D call: TRBD1 (6 bases). The germline CDR1 and CDR2 sequences are MDHEN and SYDVKM. This CDR3 contains 12 residues. V lost 8 bases, J lost 7 bases, and 11 bases lay in between.